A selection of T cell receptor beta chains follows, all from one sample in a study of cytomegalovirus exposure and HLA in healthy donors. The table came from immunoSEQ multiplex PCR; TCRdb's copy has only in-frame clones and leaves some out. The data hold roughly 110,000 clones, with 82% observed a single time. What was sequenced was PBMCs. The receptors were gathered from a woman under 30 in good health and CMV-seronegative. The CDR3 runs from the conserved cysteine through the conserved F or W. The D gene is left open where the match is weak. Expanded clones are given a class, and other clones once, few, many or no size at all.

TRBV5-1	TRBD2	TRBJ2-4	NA	TGCGCCAGCAGCTTGGGACTAGCGGGGGACGGGAACATTCAGTACTTC	CASSLGLAGDGNIQYF
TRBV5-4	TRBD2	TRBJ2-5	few	TGTGCCAGCAGCCTCGGGAGGGCTCTGGAGACCCAGTACTTC	CASSLGRALETQYF
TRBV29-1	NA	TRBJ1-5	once	TGCAGCGTTGAAGACGAGATCGGTCAGCCCCAGCATTTT	CSVEDEIGQPQHF
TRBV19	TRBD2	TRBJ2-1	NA	TGTGCCAGTAGTATAGCGGGAGGTCACAATGAGCAGTTCTTC	CASSIAGGHNEQFF
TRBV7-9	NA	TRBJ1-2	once	TGTTCCAGCAGCTTAGAATGGGAGAGCTACACCTTC	CSSSLEWESYTF
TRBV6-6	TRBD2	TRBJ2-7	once	TGTGCCAGCAGTTACAGGCGGGAGTGGTCCTACGAGCAGTACTTC	CASSYRREWSYEQYF
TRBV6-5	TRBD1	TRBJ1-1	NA	TGTGCCAGCAGCTACCATCAGGGGGCTATGAACACTGAAGCTTTCTTT	CASSYHQGAMNTEAFF
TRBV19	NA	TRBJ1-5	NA	TGTGCCAGTACCCCACGGGGCAATCAGCCCCAGCATTTT	CASTPRGNQPQHF
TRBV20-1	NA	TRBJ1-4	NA	TGCAGTGCTGGCAGGGAAAAACTGTTTTTT	CSAGREKLFF
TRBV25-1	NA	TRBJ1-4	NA	TGTGCCAGCAGTGAATCGGGGAGGGATTCTAATGAAAAACTGTTTTTT	CASSESGRDSNEKLFF
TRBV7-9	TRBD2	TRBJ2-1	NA	TGTGCCAGCAGCGACTCCGGGACTAGGTATGAGCAGTTCTTC	CASSDSGTRYEQFF
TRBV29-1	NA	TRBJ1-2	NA	TGCAGCGCCGTGGGCGGGAGTGGCTATGGCTACACCTTC	CSAVGGSGYGYTF
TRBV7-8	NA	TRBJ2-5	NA	TGTGCCAGCAGCTCCTTACAGGGAATGTACCAAGAGACCCAGTACTTC	CASSSLQGMYQETQYF
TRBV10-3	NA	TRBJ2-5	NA	TGTGCCATCAGTGAGTCGAAGGGGCAAGAGACCCAGTACTTC	CAISESKGQETQYF
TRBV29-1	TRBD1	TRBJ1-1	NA	TGCAGCGTCGCTGCGAGACAGGGTCCCACTGAAGCTTTCTTT	CSVAARQGPTEAFF
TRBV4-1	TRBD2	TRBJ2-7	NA	TGCGCCAGCAGCCTGAGTCTAGCGGATCTCTCCTACGAGCAGTACTTC	CASSLSLADLSYEQYF
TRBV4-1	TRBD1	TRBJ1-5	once	TGCGCCAGCAGCCCCGGGACAGGGGTGAGCAATCAGCCCCAGCATTTT	CASSPGTGVSNQPQHF
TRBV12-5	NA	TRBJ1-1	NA	TGTGCTAGTGGTTTGTACCGGACCCTTAGCGGCACTGAAGCTTTCTTT	CASGLYRTLSGTEAFF
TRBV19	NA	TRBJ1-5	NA	TGTGCCAGTCAGCCGGGCGGGGACCAGCCCCAGCATTTT	CASQPGGDQPQHF
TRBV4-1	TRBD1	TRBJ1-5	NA	TGCGCCAGCAGCCAAGTGGGGACAGGGGAGGTCAATCAGCCCCAGCATTTT	CASSQVGTGEVNQPQHF
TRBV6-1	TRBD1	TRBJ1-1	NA	TGTGCCAGCAGTGCGAGCCGGCAGGGGGACACTGAAGCTTTCTTT	CASSASRQGDTEAFF
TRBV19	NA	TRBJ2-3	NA	TGTGCCAGTAGTTCACGAGGTAGCGGAGCCACAGATACGCAGTATTTT	CASSSRGSGATDTQYF
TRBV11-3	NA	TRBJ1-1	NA	TGTGCCAGCAGCTTAGTCGGTGAAGCTTTCTTT	CASSLVGEAFF
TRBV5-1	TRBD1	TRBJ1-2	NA	TGCGCCAGCAGCTTGGTGCCAGGGGGCGATGGCTACACCTTC	CASSLVPGGDGYTF
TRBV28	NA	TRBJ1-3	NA	TGTGCCAGCAGTCTCGGACACTCTGGAAACACCATATATTTT	CASSLGHSGNTIYF
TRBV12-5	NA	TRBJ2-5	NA	TGTGCTAGTGGTTTGGTACTCAGGGGTGCGGAGACCCAGTACTTC	CASGLVLRGAETQYF
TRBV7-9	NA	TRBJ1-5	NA	TGTGCCAGCAGGAGGGACAATCAGCCCCAGCATTTT	CASRRDNQPQHF
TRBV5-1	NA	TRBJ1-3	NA	TGCGCCAGCAGCTTGACAGGATATTATCCTGGAAACACCATATATTTT	CASSLTGYYPGNTIYF
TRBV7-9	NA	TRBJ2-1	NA	TGTGCCAGCAGCTTAGCCAGGGGCAATGAGCAGTTCTTC	CASSLARGNEQFF
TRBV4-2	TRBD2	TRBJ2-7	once	TGTGCCAGCAGCCAAGGGTGGACGGGAGGAGGCTACGAGCAGTACTTC	CASSQGWTGGGYEQYF
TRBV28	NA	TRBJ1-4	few	TGTGCCAGCAGCTCCCGGGTTCCTAATGAAAAACTGTTTTTT	CASSSRVPNEKLFF
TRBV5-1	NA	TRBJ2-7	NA	TGCGCCAGCAGCTTAGAAGCGGTTTATTATTTCGAGCAGTACTTC	CASSLEAVYYFEQYF
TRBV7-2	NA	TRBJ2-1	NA	TGTGCCAGCAGCTTAGCGCCAGGATACAATGAGCAGTTCTTC	CASSLAPGYNEQFF
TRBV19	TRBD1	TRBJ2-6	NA	TGTGCCAGTAGTCGTGGACAGGGGCCTAGCGGGGCCAACGTCCTGACTTTC	CASSRGQGPSGANVLTF
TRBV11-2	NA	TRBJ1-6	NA	TGTGCCAGCAGCTTTTCGGCCGCCCAGGGCGAATCACCCCTCCACTTT	CASSFSAAQGESPLHF
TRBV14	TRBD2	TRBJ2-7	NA	TGTGCCAGCAGCCAAGATAAAGGGACTAGCGGGCAAAGTTCCTACGAGCAGTACTTC	CASSQDKGTSGQSSYEQYF
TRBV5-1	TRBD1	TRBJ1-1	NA	TGCGCCAGCAGCCTTGTGACAGGGGAGTCCCCGAACACTGAAGCTTTCTTT	CASSLVTGESPNTEAFF
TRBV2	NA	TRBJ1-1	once	TGTGCCAGCATGAGGAGAGCTTTGAACACTGAAGCTTTCTTT	CASMRRALNTEAFF
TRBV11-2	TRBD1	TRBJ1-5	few	TGTGCCAGCAGCCTCGGGACAGGGGGACAGCCCCAGCATTTT	CASSLGTGGQPQHF
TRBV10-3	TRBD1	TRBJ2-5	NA	TGTGCCATCAGTCCTAGCGGACAGGGGGTATGGGAGACCCAGTACTTC	CAISPSGQGVWETQYF
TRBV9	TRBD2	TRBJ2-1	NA	TGTGCCAGCAGCGTTAGCGGGAGGGCCCTCGATGAGCAGTTCTTC	CASSVSGRALDEQFF
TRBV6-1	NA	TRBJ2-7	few	TGTGCCAGCAGTGAGTGGAGGACCTCCTACGAGCAGTACTTC	CASSEWRTSYEQYF
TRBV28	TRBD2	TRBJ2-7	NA	TGTGCCAGCAGTCCGGGACTACACTACGAGCAGTACTTC	CASSPGLHYEQYF
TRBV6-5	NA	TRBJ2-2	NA	TGTGCCAGCTGGAGGGTCCCGAACACCGGGGAGCTGTTTTTT	CASWRVPNTGELFF
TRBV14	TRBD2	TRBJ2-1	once	TGTGCCAGCAGCCGGAACCGGGGGGTTATCAATGAGCAGTTCTTC	CASSRNRGVINEQFF
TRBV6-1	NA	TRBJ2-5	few	TGTGCCAGCCTAAGCGGGTTGACCCAGTACTTC	CASLSGLTQYF
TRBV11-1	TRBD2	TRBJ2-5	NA	TGTGCCAGCAGCTTAGTTTCAACGGGAGGGGGAGAGACCCAGTACTTC	CASSLVSTGGGETQYF
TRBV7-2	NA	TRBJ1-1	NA	TGTGCCAGCAGCTTAGTCAGGGACTCTGAAGCTTTCTTT	CASSLVRDSEAFF
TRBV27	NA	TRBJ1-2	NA	TGTGCCAGCAGTTTATTGGCTGGGCAGGGTAACACCTTC	CASSLLAGQGNTF
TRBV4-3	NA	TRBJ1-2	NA	TGCGCCAGCAGCCATGGTAGTGGCTATGGCTACACCTTC	CASSHGSGYGYTF
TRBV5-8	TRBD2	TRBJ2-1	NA	TGTGCCAGCAATCCGGGACTAGTCGCCTACAATGAGCAGTTCTTC	CASNPGLVAYNEQFF
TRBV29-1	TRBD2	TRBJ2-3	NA	TGCAGCGTTGAAGATCGGGGGGACCTCACAGATACGCAGTATTTT	CSVEDRGDLTDTQYF
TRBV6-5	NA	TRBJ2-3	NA	TGTGCCAGCAGTTACTCTGGCGGATCTAGCACAGATACGCAGTATTTT	CASSYSGGSSTDTQYF
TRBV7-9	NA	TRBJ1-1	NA	TGTGCCAGCAGCTTCGGCGGTAACACTGAAGCTTTCTTT	CASSFGGNTEAFF
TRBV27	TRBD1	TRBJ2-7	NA	TGTGCCAGCAGCTCATCGGACAGGGCCTACGAGCAGTACTTC	CASSSSDRAYEQYF
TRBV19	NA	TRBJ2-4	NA	TGTGCCAGTAGCCCAGGGGAGTTCGCCAAAAACATTCAGTACTTC	CASSPGEFAKNIQYF
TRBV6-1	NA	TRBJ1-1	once	TGTGCCAGCAGTGGCTTTGGCGAGGCGAACACTGAAGCTTTCTTT	CASSGFGEANTEAFF